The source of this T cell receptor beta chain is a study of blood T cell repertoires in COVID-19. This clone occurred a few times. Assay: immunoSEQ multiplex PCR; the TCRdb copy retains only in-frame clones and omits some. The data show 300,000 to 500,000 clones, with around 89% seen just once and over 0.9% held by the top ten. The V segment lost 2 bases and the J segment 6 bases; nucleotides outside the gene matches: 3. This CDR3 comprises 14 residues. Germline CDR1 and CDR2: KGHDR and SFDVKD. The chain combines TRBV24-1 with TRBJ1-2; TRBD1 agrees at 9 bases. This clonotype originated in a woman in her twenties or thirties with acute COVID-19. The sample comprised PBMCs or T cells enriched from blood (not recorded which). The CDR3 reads CATSDWTGVHGYTF. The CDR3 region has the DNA TGTGCCACCAGTGATTGGACAGGGGTCCATGGCTACACCTTC.